This TCR beta chain originates from a study of B cell selection in AIRE deficiency. Of note for this clone: Its specificity is not known.

The germline V gene has CDR1 SGHTA and CDR2 FQGNSA. There are 10 residues in the CDR3. The study, taken as a whole, reports: Healthy donors alone shared approximately 30% of some 3,300 Treg sequences; patients alone approximately 9%. Shared Treg sequences had shorter CDR3s, biased toward rearrangements with few non-templated insertions.

The sorted conventional CD4 T cells were gated as CD4+CD127+. Under the authors' procedure: Patients' conventional T cells yielded roughly 100,000 distinct TCRbeta sequences; donors' about 1.3x10^5. The data were produced by immunoSEQ multiplex PCR, yet TCRdb's version contains in-frame clones alone and is incomplete. From that table come the V and J calls and clone size; the DNA was used to work out D and trimming. The profile shows about 25,000 clones, roughly 96% of them singletons. Sequences were obtained from CD4+CD127+ conventional T cells sorted from PBMCs. The chain has TRBV7-2 and TRBJ1-2; D possibly corresponds to TRBD1 (6 bases). The TCR originated in a human donor in good health. For the CDR3, the DNA is TGTGCTAGCGGCAGGGGAGGCTACACCTTC. It translates to CASGRGGYTF.